This TCR beta chain stems from a study of cytomegalovirus exposure and HLA in healthy donors (dated by TCRdb to 2016 to 2017). For the study in its entirety: In an earlier analysis of several hundred of the donors, 250 to 350 Gb of sequence data and roughly 100 million unique TCR beta sequences from roughly 190 million T cells were reported. A later genetic analysis used genome-wide SNP genotypes for about 60% of the roughly 700 donors, treating that subset as a discovery cohort. In the later analysis, no new phenotypic data were used to find candidate immune exposures; instead, reliance was placed on TCR beta sequences and their occurrence across donors. The genetic ancestry cluster associated with self-reported Caucasian donors included 81% of the roughly 380 genotyped donors. All discovery cohort repertoires had been generated on a single sequencing platform. The study aimed to test whether cataloging public T cell receptors could reveal signatures of past pathogen exposure. A handful of DR-DQ haplotypes were handled as single units for association and clustering because linkage in the cohort was strong. Using immunosequencing, the study profiled T cell repertoires from 666 subjects and related those repertoires to cytomegalovirus serostatus. Donor age, sex, ethnicity and CMV serostatus were compiled alongside the repertoire data. Besides the first cohort of around 700 subjects, a separate validation cohort made up of over 100 different subjects was used. Both class I and class II loci were covered by HLA typing, at four-digit resolution. In an earlier analysis of roughly 600 of the donors, high-throughput TCR beta sequencing was used to judge whether each TCR beta V gene segment behaved as functional or pseudogenic. Typing coverage varied by locus: roughly 620-640 donors for A, B, C, DRB1 and DQB1; 522 for DQA1; some 610 for DPA1; roughly 470 for DPB1. A later analysis re-examined previously published TCR beta repertoires from about 700 donors and added high-resolution HLA genotyping to investigate patterns of TCR occurrence. An early release covering approximately 600 HLA-typed donors comprised about 300 gigabases of sequencing data and 65 million to 100 million unique TCR sequences. On average, over 200,000 unique TCR beta nucleotide sequences were sequenced per donor among several hundred genotyped donors of the cohort, with around 19% of those sequences being non-productive. The study combined high-throughput TCR immunosequencing, statistical association of individual TCRs with disease status, and machine learning to predict cytomegalovirus infection status.

The cohort consisted of approximately 670 healthy bone marrow donors. At the time of sampling, all cohort members were nominally healthy, though unrecorded immune exposures were likely present. The donor tested CMV seronegative, placing the donor among the roughly 400 seronegative members of the cohort. A peripheral blood sample was collected from each donor, and TCR beta sequencing was performed on peripheral blood mononuclear cells. The Qiagen DNeasy Blood Extraction Kit was used to extract genomic DNA from the blood cell samples. The library came from the immunoSEQ multiplex PCR assay. For the multiplex PCR, a mixture combining 60 forward primers for TCR Vbeta segments and 13 reverse primers for TCR Jbeta segments was used. The CDR3 region of rearranged TCR beta genes was amplified from genomic DNA with a multiplex PCR assay. The Illumina HiSeq System was used to sequence the amplified TCR beta libraries as 87-base-pair reads. Per the original workflow: A later analysis tallied 75 million to 95 million unique TCR beta chains across the 640 or so repertoires, and some 10 million of those chains were shared by two or more donors. A nearest-neighbor algorithm error-corrected the raw reads and collapsed the reads into unique sequences, merging closely related sequences to remove PCR and sequencing errors. Alignment of CDR3 sequences to IMGT reference sequences was used to assign V, D and J gene segments. For a sequence to be retained, at least a six-nucleotide match to both a V gene segment and a J gene segment was required. Rearrangements were called productive when the CDR3 lacked stop codons and stayed in frame with V and J; all others were non-productive. Following IMGT convention, CDR3 was defined as the stretch from the second conserved V-encoded cysteine to the conserved J-encoded phenylalanine. Sequences without an unambiguous match to a single V gene segment were excluded from the earlier analysis of over 500 of the donors. An earlier analysis of approximately 590 of the donors classified V segments as functional when productive rearrangements were above 56.7% and as segregating when the standard deviation between donors was above 5%. A statistical classification framework was built for diagnosing cytomegalovirus status from the catalog of TCR beta chain sequences. A later analysis assigned V and J genes by comparing TCR nucleotide sequences with IMGT/GENE-DB human TR gene sequences. The TCRdist pipeline was used in a later analysis to assign CDR3 sequences and most-parsimonious VDJ recombination scenarios. In a later analysis, each TCR beta chain was defined by its CDR3 amino acid sequence together with its V-gene family, and reads lacking a unique V-gene family were excluded. As a way to deal with suspected cross-contamination and a sequencing artifact, a later analysis dropped roughly 600 nucleotide sequences that were highly shared and had low generation probability. In a later analysis, a clonal expansion index for each public chain was calculated from normalized within-repertoire ranks of inferred template counts. In a later analysis, generation probabilities were computed using a VDJ recombination model fitted to out-of-frame rearrangements, and the results were checked against IGoR. Hypergeometric tests were used in a later analysis to score TCR-TCR, TCR-HLA and TCR-CMV co-occurrence, with a repertoire-size bias correction applied to the TCR pairs. A later analysis estimated false discovery rates by permuting HLA or CMV assignments 20 times. In a later analysis, co-occurring TCRs were grouped using DBSCAN, with TCRdist sequence similarity added in when clustering inside HLA-allele-positive subsets. Co-occurrence clustering excluded repertoires with fewer than 30,000 or more than 120,000 public chains, plus five with anomalous nucleotide sharing. The table was pulled from immuneACCESS by TCRdb, which kept in-frame rearrangements only. Such tables lose some clones; where checked, under half of the loss comes from unresolved V genes, and the rest has no known cause. From that table come the V and J calls and clone size; the DNA was used to work out D and trimming. This sample comprises about 140,000 clones, about 74% of them detected only once. 2% of the sample is in the top ten clones.

Study-wide conclusions, independent of this receptor: A total of roughly 160 TCR beta chains were listed by the study as associated with cytomegalovirus. Because counts were too low, seventeen rarely observed V segments, including chromosome 9 orphons, were excluded from the earlier analysis of 587 of the donors. Presence/absence analyses assumed roughly uniform sequencing depth across donors, an assumption that may not hold. Assigning TCR associations to individual alleles was difficult when HLA alleles, especially DR and DQ, strongly co-occurred. Linkage disequilibrium might explain the correlated functional status among segregating V segments, but an unknown experimental factor could not be excluded. The 87-base-pair reads could not distinguish some IMGT-functional V segments, including TRBV6-2 and TRBV6-3, so those segments were excluded. A later genetic analysis reported fewer N-insertions in productive TCRs among donors in an Asian-associated ancestry cluster than the approximately 670-donor mean. A cluster of highly shared sequence variants was judged likely to be a technical artifact of the sequencing pipeline. A later analysis found that TCR association rates varied across HLA loci, with DRB1 alleles showing the most associated TCRs and HLA-C alleles the fewest. While some public TCRs were present in many individuals, most TCR sequences turned up only very rarely across donors. At a false discovery rate of 0.05, a later analysis linked some 18,000 TCR beta sequences to specific HLA alleles. The classifier was reported to diagnose cytomegalovirus status with high specificity and sensitivity in both the original cohort and the validation cohort. In this cohort, only TCR beta chains were sequenced, and detectable features were limited by the absence of alpha or paired-chain data. In a later analysis, HLA-associated TCR beta chains showed more clonal expansion and lower generation probabilities than non-associated chains that were equally common. Immune exposure information for the cohort was limited to CMV serostatus. A few of the identified cytomegalovirus-associated TCR beta chains were confirmed in vitro to be specific for cytomegalovirus antigens. V-gene and J-gene trimming of TCR beta chains was associated with a missense DCLRE1C variant in a later genetic analysis, and the association was replicated in an independent cohort. In an earlier analysis of some 550 of the donors, most TCR beta V segments were observed in productive rearrangements about 87% or about 30% of the time, broadly matching IMGT annotations. Several of the top co-occurrence clusters appeared to be linked to parvovirus B19, influenza, CMV and Epstein-Barr virus, according to a later analysis. According to a later analysis, most CMV-associated TCR beta chains appeared to be HLA-restricted, and the HLA associations seemed to be driven largely by CMV exposure. The authors suggested that the approach could potentially be extended to other disease states and immunological phenotypes. A further reported finding was that TCR beta sequences accurately predicted the HLA-A and HLA-B alleles for most subjects in the first cohort. HLA typing was unavailable for some donors at each locus, so association tests used only the typed subset.

Here V drops 2 bases and J drops 4 bases, and the junction holds 3 bases not matched to any gene. The CDR3 sequence holds 14 residues, the cysteine and phenylalanine included. Only CDR3 DNA is held: 42 bases, read in frame from base 1. CDR1 and CDR2 (MNHEY, SMNVEV) derive from the germline V gene (reference sequence). Remarks on this clone: Which antigen it targets is not known. Base-call qualities are not available, and no considerably larger clone is one nucleotide away.

The sequenced material came from PBMCs. This clonotype was obtained from a man aged 25-45 years in good health and CMV-seronegative. The rearrangement joined TRBV27 to TRBJ2-7; 9 central bases correspond to TRBD1. The nucleotide sequence reads as follows: TGTGCCAGCAGTTTAGGGACAGGGCAATACGAGCAGTACTTC. It is translated as CASSLGTGQYEQYF.